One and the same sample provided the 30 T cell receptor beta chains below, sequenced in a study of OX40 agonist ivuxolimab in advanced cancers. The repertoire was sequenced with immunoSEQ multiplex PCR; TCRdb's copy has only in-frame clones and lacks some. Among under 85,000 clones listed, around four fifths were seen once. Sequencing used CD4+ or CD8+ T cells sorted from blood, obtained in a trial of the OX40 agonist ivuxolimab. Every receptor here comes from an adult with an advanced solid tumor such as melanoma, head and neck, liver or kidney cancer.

CDR3 sequence: CASSLLMQPQHF. The CDR3 bases are TGTGCCAGCAGCTTATTGATGCAGCCCCAGCATTTT. V is TRBV7-8 and J is TRBJ1-5, with no clear D. V was trimmed by 2 bases and J by 7 bases, leaving 6 bases between them. CDR1 SGHVS and CDR2 FQNEAQ come from the germline V gene. The CDR3 runs to 12 residues.

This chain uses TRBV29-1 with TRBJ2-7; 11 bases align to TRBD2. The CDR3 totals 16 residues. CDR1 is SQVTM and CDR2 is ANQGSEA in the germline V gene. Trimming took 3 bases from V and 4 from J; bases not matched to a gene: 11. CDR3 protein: CSVDTRLAGNMYEQYF. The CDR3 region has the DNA TGCAGCGTTGATACTCGACTAGCGGGAAACATGTACGAGCAGTACTTC.

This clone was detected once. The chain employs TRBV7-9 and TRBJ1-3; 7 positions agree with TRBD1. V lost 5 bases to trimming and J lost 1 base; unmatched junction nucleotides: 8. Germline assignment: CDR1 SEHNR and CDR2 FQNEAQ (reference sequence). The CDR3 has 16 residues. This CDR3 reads CASSAHRGGSGNTIYF. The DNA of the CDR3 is TGTGCCAGCAGCGCCCACAGGGGTGGGTCTGGAAACACCATATATTTT.

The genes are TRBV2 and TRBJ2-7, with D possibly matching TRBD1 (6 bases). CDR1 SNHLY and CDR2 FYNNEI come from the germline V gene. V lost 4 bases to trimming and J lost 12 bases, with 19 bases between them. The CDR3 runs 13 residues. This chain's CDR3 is CASSGKQGALTYF. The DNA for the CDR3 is TGTGCCAGCAGTGGGAAACAGGGAGCCTTGACGTACTTC.

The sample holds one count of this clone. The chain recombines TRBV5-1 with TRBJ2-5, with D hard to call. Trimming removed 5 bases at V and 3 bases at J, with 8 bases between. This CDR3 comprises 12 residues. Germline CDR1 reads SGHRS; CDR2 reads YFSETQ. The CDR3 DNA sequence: TGCGCCAGCAGTGCAGATAAAGAGACCCAGTACTTC. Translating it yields CASSADKETQYF. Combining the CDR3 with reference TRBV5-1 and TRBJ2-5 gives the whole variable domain KAGVTQTPRYLIKTRGQQVTLSCSPISGHRSVSWYQQTPGQGLQFLFEYFSETQRNKGNFPGRFSGRQFSNSRSEMNVSTLELGDSALYLCASSADKETQYFGPGTRLLVL.

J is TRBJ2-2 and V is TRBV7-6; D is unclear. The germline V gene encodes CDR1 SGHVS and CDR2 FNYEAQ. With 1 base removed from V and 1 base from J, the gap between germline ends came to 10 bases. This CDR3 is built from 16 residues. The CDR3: CASSLGQAMNTGELFF. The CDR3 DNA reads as TGTGCCAGCAGCTTAGGCCAGGCAATGAACACCGGGGAGCTGTTTTTT. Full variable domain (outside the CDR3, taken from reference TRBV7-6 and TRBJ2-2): GAGVSQSPRYKVTKRGQDVALRCDPISGHVSLYWYRQALGQGPEFLTYFNYEAQQDKSGLPNDRFSAERPEGSISTLTIQRTEQRDSAMYRCASSLGQAMNTGELFFGEGSRLTVL.

This CDR3 is CSVGLIYTDTQYF. CDR3 coding DNA: TGCAGCGTTGGGTTAATTTACACAGATACGCAGTATTTT. V gene TRBV29-1 combines with J gene TRBJ2-3, with D uncertain. CDR3 length: 13 residues. CDR1 is SQVTM and CDR2 is ANQGSEA in the germline V gene. V gave up 4 bases and J gave up 2 bases, with 10 bases separating them.

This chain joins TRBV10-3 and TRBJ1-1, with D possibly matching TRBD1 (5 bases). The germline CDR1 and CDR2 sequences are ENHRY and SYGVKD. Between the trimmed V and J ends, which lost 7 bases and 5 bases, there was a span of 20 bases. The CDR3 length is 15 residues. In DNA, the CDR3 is TGTGCCATCACGACCGTTGAGGGGTTGGGAACTGAAGCTTTCTTT. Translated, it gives CAITTVEGLGTEAFF.

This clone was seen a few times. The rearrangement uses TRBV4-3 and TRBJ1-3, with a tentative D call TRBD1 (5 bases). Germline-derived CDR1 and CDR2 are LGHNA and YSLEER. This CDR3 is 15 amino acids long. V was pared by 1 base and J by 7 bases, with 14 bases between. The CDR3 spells CASSQGYRGSNTIYF. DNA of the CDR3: TGCGCCAGCAGCCAAGGTTATCGGGGGAGTAACACCATATATTTT.

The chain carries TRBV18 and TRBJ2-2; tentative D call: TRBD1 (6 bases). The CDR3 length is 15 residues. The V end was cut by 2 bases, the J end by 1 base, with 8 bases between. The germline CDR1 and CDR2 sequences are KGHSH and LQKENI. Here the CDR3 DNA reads TGTGCCAGCTCACCATTGGGACAGAACACCGGGGAGCTGTTTTTT. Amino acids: CASSPLGQNTGELFF.

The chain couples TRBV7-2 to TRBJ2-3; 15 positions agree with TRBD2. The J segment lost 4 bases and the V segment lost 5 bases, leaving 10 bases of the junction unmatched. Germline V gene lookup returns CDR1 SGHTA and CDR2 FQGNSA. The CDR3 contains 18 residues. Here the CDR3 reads CASSPRTSGRVKSDTQYF. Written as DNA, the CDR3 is TGTGCCAGCAGCCCCAGGACTAGCGGGAGGGTAAAGTCAGATACGCAGTATTTT. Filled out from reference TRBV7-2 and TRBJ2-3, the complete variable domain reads GAGVSQSPSNKVTEKGKDVELRCDPISGHTALYWYRQSLGQGLEFLIYFQGNSAPDKSGLPSDRFSAERTGGSVSTLTIQRTQQEDSAVYLCASSPRTSGRVKSDTQYFGPGTRLTVL.

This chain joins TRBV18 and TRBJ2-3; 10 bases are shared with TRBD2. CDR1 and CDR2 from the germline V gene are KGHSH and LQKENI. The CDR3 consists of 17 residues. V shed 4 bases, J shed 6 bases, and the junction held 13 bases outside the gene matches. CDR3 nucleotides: TGTGCCAGCTCACTAATGAGCGGGGGGGCTGGTTCTGATACGCAGTATTTT. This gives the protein CASSLMSGGAGSDTQYF.

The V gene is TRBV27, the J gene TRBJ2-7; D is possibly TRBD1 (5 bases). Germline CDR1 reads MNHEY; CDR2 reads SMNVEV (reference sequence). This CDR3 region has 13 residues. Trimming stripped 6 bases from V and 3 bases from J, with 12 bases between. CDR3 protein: CASSTKQGYEQYF. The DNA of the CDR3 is TGTGCCAGCAGCACAAAGCAGGGCTACGAGCAGTACTTC.

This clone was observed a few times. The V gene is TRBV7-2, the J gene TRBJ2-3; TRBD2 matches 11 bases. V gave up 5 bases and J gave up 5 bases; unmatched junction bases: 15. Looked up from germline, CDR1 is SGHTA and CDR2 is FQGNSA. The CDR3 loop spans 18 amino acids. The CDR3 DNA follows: TGTGCCAGCAGCCCAAAGCCCGTACTAGCGGGAGTTGTAGATACGCAGTATTTT. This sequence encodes CASSPKPVLAGVVDTQYF.

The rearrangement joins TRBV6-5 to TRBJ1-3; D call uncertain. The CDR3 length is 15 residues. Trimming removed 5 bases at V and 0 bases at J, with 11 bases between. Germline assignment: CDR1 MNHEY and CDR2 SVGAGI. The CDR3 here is CASSRAQSSGNTIYF. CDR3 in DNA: TGTGCCAGCAGTCGCGCACAGAGCTCTGGAAACACCATATATTTT.

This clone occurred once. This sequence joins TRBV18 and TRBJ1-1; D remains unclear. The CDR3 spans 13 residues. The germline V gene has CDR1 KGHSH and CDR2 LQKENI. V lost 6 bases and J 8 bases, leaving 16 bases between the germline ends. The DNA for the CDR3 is TGTGCCAGCTCCCCGAACAGCTGGGGAGAAGCTTTCTTT. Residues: CASSPNSWGEAFF.

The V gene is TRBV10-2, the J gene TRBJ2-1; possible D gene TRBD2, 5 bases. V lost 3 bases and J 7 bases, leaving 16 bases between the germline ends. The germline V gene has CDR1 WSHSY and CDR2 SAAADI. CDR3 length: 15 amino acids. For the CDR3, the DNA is TGCGCCAGCAGTGAAATAAGTGGGCTAGCTAATGAGCAGTTCTTC. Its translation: CASSEISGLANEQFF.

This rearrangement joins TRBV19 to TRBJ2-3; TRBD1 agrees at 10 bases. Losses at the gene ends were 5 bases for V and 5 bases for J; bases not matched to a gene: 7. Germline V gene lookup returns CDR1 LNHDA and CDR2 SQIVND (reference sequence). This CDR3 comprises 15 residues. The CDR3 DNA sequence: TGTGCCAGTAGTCTGGGACAGGGGCGCCGAGATACGCAGTATTTT. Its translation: CASSLGQGRRDTQYF.

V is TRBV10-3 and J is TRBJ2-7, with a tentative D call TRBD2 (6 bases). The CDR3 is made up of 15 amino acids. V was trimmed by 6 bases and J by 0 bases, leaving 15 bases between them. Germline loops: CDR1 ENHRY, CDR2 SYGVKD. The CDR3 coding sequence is TGTGCCATCAGGTCCGGGACTTCGAGCTCCTACGAGCAGTACTTC. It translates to CAIRSGTSSSYEQYF.

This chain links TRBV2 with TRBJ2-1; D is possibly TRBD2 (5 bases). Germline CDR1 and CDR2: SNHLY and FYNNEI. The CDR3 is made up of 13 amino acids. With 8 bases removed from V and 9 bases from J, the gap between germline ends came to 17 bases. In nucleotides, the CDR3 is TGTGCCAGCCACCGGGAAGAAACAACTGAGCAGTTCTTC. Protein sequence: CASHREETTEQFF. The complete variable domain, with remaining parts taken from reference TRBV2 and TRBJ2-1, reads EPEVTQTPSHQVTQMGQEVILRCVPISNHLYFYWYRQILGQKVEFLVSFYNNEISEKSEIFDDQFSVERPDGSNFTLKIRSTKLEDSAMYFCASHREETTEQFFGPGTRLTVL.

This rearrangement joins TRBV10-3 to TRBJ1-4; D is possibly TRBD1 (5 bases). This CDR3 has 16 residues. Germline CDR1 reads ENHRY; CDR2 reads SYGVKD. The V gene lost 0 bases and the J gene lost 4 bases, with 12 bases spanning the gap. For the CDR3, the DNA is TGTGCCATCAGTGAGTCGTATCGACAGCATAATGAAAAACTGTTTTTT. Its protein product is CAISESYRQHNEKLFF.

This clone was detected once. The CDR3 DNA sequence: TGTGCCAGTAGTATAACCGGGACAGAATTTCCCAAAAACATTCAGTACTTC. Translating gives CASSITGTEFPKNIQYF. The chain combines TRBV19 with TRBJ2-4; TRBD1 matches at 7 bases. The CDR3 runs to 17 residues. V lost 2 bases, J lost 2 bases, and 9 bases stayed unmatched. Germline CDR1 reads LNHDA; CDR2 reads SQIVND (reference sequence).

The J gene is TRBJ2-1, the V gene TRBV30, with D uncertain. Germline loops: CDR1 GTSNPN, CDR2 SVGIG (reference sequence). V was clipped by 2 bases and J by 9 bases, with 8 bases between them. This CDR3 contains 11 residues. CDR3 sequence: CAWSLFSEQFF. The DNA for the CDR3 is TGTGCCTGGAGTCTTTTTAGTGAGCAGTTCTTC.

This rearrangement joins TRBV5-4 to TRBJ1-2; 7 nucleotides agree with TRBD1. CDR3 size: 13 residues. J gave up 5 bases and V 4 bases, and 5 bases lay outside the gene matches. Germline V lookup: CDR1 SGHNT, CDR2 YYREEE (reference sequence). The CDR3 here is CASSEQGRYGYTF. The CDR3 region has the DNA TGTGCCAGCAGCGAACAGGGGAGGTATGGCTACACCTTC.

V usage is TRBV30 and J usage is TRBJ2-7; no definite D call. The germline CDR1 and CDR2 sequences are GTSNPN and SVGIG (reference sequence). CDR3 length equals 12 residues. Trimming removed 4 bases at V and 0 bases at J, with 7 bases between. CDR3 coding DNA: TGTGCCTGGAAAGGCAGCTCCTACGAGCAGTACTTC. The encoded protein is CAWKGSSYEQYF.

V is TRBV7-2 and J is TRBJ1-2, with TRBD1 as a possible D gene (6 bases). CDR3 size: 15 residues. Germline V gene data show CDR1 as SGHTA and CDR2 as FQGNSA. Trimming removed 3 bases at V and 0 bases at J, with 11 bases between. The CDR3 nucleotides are TGTGCCAGCAGCTTCCGGACAGAGCCTAACTATGGCTACACCTTC. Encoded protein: CASSFRTEPNYGYTF.

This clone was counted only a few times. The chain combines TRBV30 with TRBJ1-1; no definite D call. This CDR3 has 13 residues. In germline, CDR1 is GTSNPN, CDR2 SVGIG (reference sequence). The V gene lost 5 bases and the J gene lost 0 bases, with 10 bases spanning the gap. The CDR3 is CAWDKKLNTEAFF. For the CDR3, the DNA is TGTGCCTGGGACAAGAAGCTGAACACTGAAGCTTTCTTT.

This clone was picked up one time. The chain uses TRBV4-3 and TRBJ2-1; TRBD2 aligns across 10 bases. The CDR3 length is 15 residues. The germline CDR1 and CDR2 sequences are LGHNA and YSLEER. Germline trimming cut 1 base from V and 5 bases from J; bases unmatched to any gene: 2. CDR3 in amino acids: CASSQVLAGDNEQFF. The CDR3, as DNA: TGCGCCAGCAGCCAAGTGCTAGCGGGGGACAATGAGCAGTTCTTC.

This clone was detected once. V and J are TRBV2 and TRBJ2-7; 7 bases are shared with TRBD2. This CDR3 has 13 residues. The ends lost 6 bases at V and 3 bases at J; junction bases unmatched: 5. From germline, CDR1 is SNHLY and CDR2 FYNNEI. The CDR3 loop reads CASSAERDYEQYF. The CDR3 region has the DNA TGTGCCAGCAGCGCAGAGCGGGACTACGAGCAGTACTTC.

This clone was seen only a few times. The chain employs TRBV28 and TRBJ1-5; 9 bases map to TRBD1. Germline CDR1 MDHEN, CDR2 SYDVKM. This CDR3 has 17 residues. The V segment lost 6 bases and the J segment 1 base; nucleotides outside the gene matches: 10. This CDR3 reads CASSQTTQGASNQPQHF. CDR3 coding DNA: TGTGCCAGCAGCCAAACCACACAGGGGGCGAGCAATCAGCCCCAGCATTTT.